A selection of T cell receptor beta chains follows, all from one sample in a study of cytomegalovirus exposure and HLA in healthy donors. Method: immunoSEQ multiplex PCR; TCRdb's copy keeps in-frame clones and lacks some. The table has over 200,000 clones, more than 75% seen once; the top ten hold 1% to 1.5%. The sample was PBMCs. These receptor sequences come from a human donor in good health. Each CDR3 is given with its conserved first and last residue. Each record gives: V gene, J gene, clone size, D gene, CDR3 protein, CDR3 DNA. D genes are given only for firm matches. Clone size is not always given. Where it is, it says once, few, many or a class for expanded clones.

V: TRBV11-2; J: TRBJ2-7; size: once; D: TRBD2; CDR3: CASSLLAGGPYEQYF; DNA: TGTGCCAGCAGCCTCTTGGCGGGAGGGCCCTACGAGCAGTACTTC
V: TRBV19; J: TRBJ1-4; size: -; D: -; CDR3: CASSHGQPGYEKLFF; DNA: TGTGCCAGTAGTCATGGACAGCCCGGTTATGAGAAACTGTTTTTT
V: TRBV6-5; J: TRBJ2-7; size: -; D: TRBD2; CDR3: CASSQLAGGPHEQYF; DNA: TGTGCCAGCAGTCAACTAGCGGGAGGGCCCCACGAGCAGTACTTC
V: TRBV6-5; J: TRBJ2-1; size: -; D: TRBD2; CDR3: CASSIGTSGLNEQFF; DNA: TGTGCCAGCAGTATCGGGACTAGCGGATTAAATGAGCAGTTCTTC
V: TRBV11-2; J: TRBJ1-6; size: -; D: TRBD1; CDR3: CASSFVGQGNSPLHF; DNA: TGTGCCAGCAGCTTTGTAGGACAGGGTAATTCACCCCTCCACTTT
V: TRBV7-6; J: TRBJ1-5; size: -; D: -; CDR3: CASSLEQGQPQHF; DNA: TGTGCCAGCAGCTTGGAACAGGGTCAGCCCCAGCATTTT
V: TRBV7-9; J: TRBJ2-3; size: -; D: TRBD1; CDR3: CASSSDRGPDTQYF; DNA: TGTGCCAGCAGCTCGGACAGGGGGCCGGATACGCAGTATTTT
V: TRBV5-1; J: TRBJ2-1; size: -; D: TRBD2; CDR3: CASSLAFLAGGTEQFF; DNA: TGCGCCAGCAGCTTGGCTTTCCTAGCGGGAGGTACTGAGCAGTTCTTC
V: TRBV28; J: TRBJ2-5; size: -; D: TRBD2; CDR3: CASSTLGLAGGPGGWETQYF; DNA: TGTGCCAGCAGCACCCTCGGGCTAGCGGGAGGACCGGGGGGTTGGGAGACCCAGTACTTC
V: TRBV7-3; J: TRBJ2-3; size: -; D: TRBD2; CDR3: CASSLLASGLGLTATDTQYF; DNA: TGTGCCAGCAGCTTATTAGCTAGCGGGCTGGGTCTCACGGCGACAGATACGCAGTATTTT
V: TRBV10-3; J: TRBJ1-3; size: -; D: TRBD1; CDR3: CAINDRGNSGNTIYF; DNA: TGTGCCATCAACGACAGGGGGAACTCTGGAAACACCATATATTTT
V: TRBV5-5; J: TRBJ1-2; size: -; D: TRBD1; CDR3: CASSSSGQGYYGYTF; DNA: TGTGCCAGCAGCTCCTCGGGACAGGGATACTATGGCTACACCTTC
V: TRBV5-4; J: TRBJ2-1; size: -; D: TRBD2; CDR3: CASSLLAGGYNEQFF; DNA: TGTGCCAGCAGCCTTCTAGCGGGAGGCTACAATGAGCAGTTCTTC
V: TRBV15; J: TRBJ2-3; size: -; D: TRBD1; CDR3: CATRGQGRGEDTQYF; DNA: TGTGCCACCCGGGGACAGGGAAGAGGAGAAGATACGCAGTATTTT
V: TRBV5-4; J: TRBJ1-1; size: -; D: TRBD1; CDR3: CASSFRTGQNTEAFF; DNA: TGTGCCAGCAGCTTCCGGACAGGGCAGAACACTGAAGCTTTCTTT
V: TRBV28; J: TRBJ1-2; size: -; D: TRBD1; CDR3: CASSSFRGIYGYTF; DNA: TGTGCCAGCAGCTCATTCAGGGGGATTTACGGCTACACCTTC
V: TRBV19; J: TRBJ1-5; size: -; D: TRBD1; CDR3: CASSIDEGTVLISQPQHF; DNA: TGTGCCAGTAGTATAGATGAGGGGACAGTTCTCATCTCTCAGCCCCAGCATTTT
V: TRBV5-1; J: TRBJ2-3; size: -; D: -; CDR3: CASSLDGLRAATDTQYF; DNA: TGCGCCAGCAGCTTGGATGGGCTGAGGGCCGCCACAGATACGCAGTATTTT
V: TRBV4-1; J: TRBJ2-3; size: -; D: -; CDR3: CASSTAVSTDTQYF; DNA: TGCGCCAGCAGCACAGCGGTATCCACAGATACGCAGTATTTT
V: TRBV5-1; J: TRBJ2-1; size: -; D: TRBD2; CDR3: CASGKQGGGGNEQFF; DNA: TGCGCCAGCGGGAAGCAAGGCGGCGGGGGAAATGAGCAGTTCTTC
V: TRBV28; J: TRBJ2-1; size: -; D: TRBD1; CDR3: CASSFAGTGGNEQFF; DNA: TGTGCCAGCAGTTTCGCAGGGACAGGGGGCAATGAGCAGTTCTTC
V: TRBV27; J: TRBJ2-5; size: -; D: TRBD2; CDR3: CASSLRGAGGVETQYF; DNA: TGTGCCAGCAGCCTGCGGGGGGCGGGAGGCGTGGAGACCCAGTACTTC
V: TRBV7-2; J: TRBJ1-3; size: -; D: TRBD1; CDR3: CASSRTGVTDTIYF; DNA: TGTGCCAGCAGCCGGACAGGGGTTACAGACACCATATATTTT
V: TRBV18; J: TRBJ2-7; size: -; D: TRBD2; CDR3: CASSPRTSGRRAYEQYF; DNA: TGTGCCAGCTCACCCAGGACTAGCGGGAGGAGGGCCTACGAGCAGTACTTC
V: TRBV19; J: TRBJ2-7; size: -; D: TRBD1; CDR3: CASRQGPSYEQYF; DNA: TGTGCCAGTAGACAGGGGCCTTCCTACGAGCAGTACTTC
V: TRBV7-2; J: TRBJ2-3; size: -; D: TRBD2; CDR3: CASSYLAGVRGTDTQYF; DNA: TGTGCCAGCAGTTATTTAGCGGGAGTAAGAGGTACAGATACGCAGTATTTT
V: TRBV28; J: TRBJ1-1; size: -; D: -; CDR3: CASSFSDSRGTEAFF; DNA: TGTGCCAGCAGTTTTTCGGACAGCCGAGGGACTGAAGCTTTCTTT
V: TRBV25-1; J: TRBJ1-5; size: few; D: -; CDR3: CASSPRGGNNQPQHF; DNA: TGTGCCAGCAGTCCTAGGGGGGGGAACAATCAGCCCCAGCATTTT
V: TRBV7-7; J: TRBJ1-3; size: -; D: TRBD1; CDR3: CASSRDRGIVGNTIYF; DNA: TGTGCTAGCAGCAGGGACAGGGGGATAGTTGGAAACACCATATATTTT
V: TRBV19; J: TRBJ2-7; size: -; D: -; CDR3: CASSTPFAYEQYF; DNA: TGTGCCAGTAGTACCCCCTTCGCCTACGAGCAGTACTTC
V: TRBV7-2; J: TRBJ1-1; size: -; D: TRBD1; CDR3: CASSVQGASEAFF; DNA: TGTGCCAGCAGCGTCCAGGGGGCTTCTGAAGCTTTCTTT
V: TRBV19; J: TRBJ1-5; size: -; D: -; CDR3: CASSPSDSSNQPQHF; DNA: TGTGCCAGTAGTCCCTCGGACAGTAGCAATCAGCCCCAGCATTTT
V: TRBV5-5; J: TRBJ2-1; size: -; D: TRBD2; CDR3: CASSLLSSGRAGEQFF; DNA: TGTGCCAGCAGCTTGTTGTCTAGCGGGAGGGCTGGTGAGCAGTTCTTC
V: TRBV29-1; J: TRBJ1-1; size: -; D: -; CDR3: CSVEDGTEAFF; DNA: TGCAGCGTTGAAGACGGTACTGAAGCTTTCTTT
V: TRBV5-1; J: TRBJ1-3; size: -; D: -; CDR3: CASSSGGSGNTIYF; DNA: TGCGCCAGCAGCTCCGGGGGCTCTGGAAACACCATATATTTT
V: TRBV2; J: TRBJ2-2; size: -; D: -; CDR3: CASKIGGNTGELFF; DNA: TGTGCCAGCAAGATTGGCGGAAACACCGGGGAGCTGTTTTTT
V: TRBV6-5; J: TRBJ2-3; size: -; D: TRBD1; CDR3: CASSYDTGGIDTQYF; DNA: TGTGCCAGCAGTTATGATACAGGGGGCATAGATACGCAGTATTTT
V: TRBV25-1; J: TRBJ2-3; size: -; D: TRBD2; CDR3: CASSDATSGRTDTQYF; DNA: TGTGCCAGCAGTGATGCGACTAGCGGGAGAACAGATACGCAGTATTTT
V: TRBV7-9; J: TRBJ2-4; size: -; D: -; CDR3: CASSPRSEGNIQYF; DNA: TGTGCCAGCAGCCCTAGGTCTGAGGGAAACATTCAGTACTTC
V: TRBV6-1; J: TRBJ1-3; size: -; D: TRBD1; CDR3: CASGQGENTIYF; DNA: TGTGCCAGCGGACAGGGGGAAAACACCATATATTTT
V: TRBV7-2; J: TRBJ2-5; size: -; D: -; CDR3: CASSLTGSRETQYF; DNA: TGTGCCAGCAGCTTAACAGGGTCGAGGGAGACCCAGTACTTC
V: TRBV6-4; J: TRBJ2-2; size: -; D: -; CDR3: CASGLGGTGELFF; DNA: TGTGCCAGCGGGCTAGGAGGTACCGGGGAGCTGTTTTTT
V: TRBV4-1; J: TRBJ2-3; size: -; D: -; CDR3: CASSPTAVRDTQYF; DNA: TGCGCCAGCAGCCCAACAGCGGTCCGGGATACGCAGTATTTT
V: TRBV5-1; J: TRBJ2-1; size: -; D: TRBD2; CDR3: CASSLKLAGGMMGEQFF; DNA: TGCGCCAGCAGCTTGAAGTTAGCGGGAGGGATGATGGGTGAGCAGTTCTTC